The clone carrying this T cell receptor beta chain turned up a few times. The data are from a study of T-cell memory formation after mild COVID-19. TCRdb reanalysed the 5' RACE reads using MiXCR and keeps one entry per CDR3 protein. In the table there are a few hundred thousand distinct CDR3 sequences, 20% to 25% of which are singletons. The germline CDR1 and CDR2 sequences are SEHNR and FQNEAQ (reference sequence). V shed 5 bases and J shed 5 bases, with 12 bases lying between them. The CDR3 totals 14 residues. The chain has TRBV7-9 and TRBJ2-2; D might be TRBD1 (6 bases). The origin of this receptor is an adult woman who had mild COVID-19 (a few samples of this study predate the infection). Cell type and time point are not known. The sample taken for sequencing was PBMCs or a T cell subset sorted from them (not recorded which). DNA of the CDR3: TGTGCCAGCAGCCAACAGGGCTCGACCGGGGAGCTGTTTTTT. Translated, it gives CASSQQGSTGELFF.